The 21 T cell receptor beta chains below come from one sample, sequenced in a study of STAT5B mutations in CD4+ large granular lymphocyte leukemia (dated by TCRdb to the early 2020s). The library was made by the immunoSEQ multiplex PCR assay. Sourced from immuneACCESS, this table was stored by TCRdb with only in-frame sequences that have V and J called. A share of the clones is absent; for the studies checked, an unresolved V gene accounts for under half, and the remainder has no known explanation. In this sample the table shows approximately 30,000 clones, about 88% of which occur a single time. The top ten constitute over 0.35% of the sample. The source material was CD4+ T cells from blood buffy coats. These receptors all come from a human donor in good health.

The genes are TRBV13 and TRBJ1-1; unclear D gene. Looked up from germline, CDR1 is PRHDT and CDR2 is FYEKMQ (reference sequence). CDR3 length: 14 amino acids. V lost 5 bases to trimming and J lost 1 base, with 11 bases between them. The CDR3 bases are TGTGCCAGCAGCCCCCTTACAAAGAACACTGAAGCTTTCTTT. It specifies CASSPLTKNTEAFF.

This clone was observed a single time. This rearrangement joins TRBV6-5 to TRBJ2-3, with no clear D. CDR3 length: 15 residues. In germline, CDR1 is MNHEY, CDR2 SVGAGI. With 3 bases removed from V and 6 bases from J, the gap between germline ends came to 16 bases. The DNA for the CDR3 is TGTGCCAGCAGTTATGGAGTCTCGGTCTCGGATACGCAGTATTTT. Protein: CASSYGVSVSDTQYF.

The chain has TRBV7-3 and TRBJ1-1; D perhaps matches TRBD1 (5 bases). Germline V gives CDR1 SGHTA, CDR2 FQGTGA. Trimming took off 2 bases at V and 2 bases at J, with 12 bases between the two ends. The CDR3 sequence is 15 residues long. CDR3 in DNA: TGTGCCAGCAGCTTATCACCGGGGGGTAACACTGAAGCTTTCTTT. It is translated as CASSLSPGGNTEAFF.

This chain connects TRBV5-1 to TRBJ2-1, with TRBD2 matching 13 bases. Germline CDR1 and CDR2: SGHRS and YFSETQ. Germline trimming cut 2 bases from V and 7 bases from J; bases unmatched to any gene: 3. The CDR3 has 15 amino acids. The CDR3 spells CASSLLAGGTNEQFF. The CDR3 DNA sequence: TGCGCCAGCAGCTTACTAGCGGGAGGGACGAATGAGCAGTTCTTC.

J is TRBJ2-1 and V is TRBV15; possibly TRBD1 or TRBD2 for D (5 bases each). The V end lost 4 bases, the J end lost 0 bases, and 13 bases lay between the germline ends. Germline-derived CDR1 and CDR2 are LNHNV and YYDKDF (reference sequence). The CDR3 contains 16 residues. The CDR3 coding sequence is TGTGCCACCAGCATTCCGGGACCCAGCTCCTACAATGAGCAGTTCTTC. It specifies CATSIPGPSSYNEQFF.

The rearrangement links TRBV18 to TRBJ2-5; 13 bases are shared with TRBD2. V was pared by 8 bases and J by 2 bases, with 11 bases of the junction left unmatched. The CDR3 length is 17 residues. In germline, CDR1 is KGHSH, CDR2 LQKENI. CDR3 nucleotides: TGTGCCAGCACTACTAGCGGGAGGGCCCTCGGGCAAGAGACCCAGTACTTC. It is translated as CASTTSGRALGQETQYF. Looking up the rest from reference TRBV18 and TRBJ2-5 gives the full variable domain: NAGVMQNPRHLVRRRGQEARLRCSPMKGHSHVYWYRQLPEEGLKFMVYLQKENIIDESGMPKERFSAEFPKEGPSILRIQQVVRGDSAAYFCASTTSGRALGQETQYFGPGTRLLVL.

The chain couples TRBV5-1 to TRBJ2-5; 9 bases agree with TRBD1. The V and J ends lost 0 bases and 1 base, in that order; junction bases with no gene match: 4. Germline CDR1 reads SGHRS; CDR2 reads YFSETQ. This CDR3 spans 16 amino acids. The CDR3 region is CASSLGTGDRQETQYF. CDR3 DNA sequence: TGCGCCAGCAGCTTGGGGACAGGGGACCGCCAAGAGACCCAGTACTTC. Combining the CDR3 with reference TRBV5-1 and TRBJ2-5 gives the whole variable domain KAGVTQTPRYLIKTRGQQVTLSCSPISGHRSVSWYQQTPGQGLQFLFEYFSETQRNKGNFPGRFSGRQFSNSRSEMNVSTLELGDSALYLCASSLGTGDRQETQYFGPGTRLLVL.

V usage is TRBV6-5 and J usage is TRBJ2-3; no reliable D call. Germline values: CDR1 MNHEY, CDR2 SVGAGI. The CDR3 extends over 11 amino acids. V was shortened by 1 base and J by 8 bases, with 4 bases between the two germline ends. CDR3 sequence: CASSYFGTQYF. CDR3 bases: TGTGCCAGCAGTTACTTTGGTACGCAGTATTTT.

This chain links TRBV18 with TRBJ2-1; 7 bases match TRBD1. Germline V gene lookup returns CDR1 KGHSH and CDR2 LQKENI. The CDR3 has 14 amino acids. V shed 8 bases, J shed 8 bases, and the junction held 12 bases outside the gene matches. CDR3 bases: TGTGCCAGCGCAAGGGACAGCACCCGCGATGAGCAGTTCTTC. It translates to CASARDSTRDEQFF.

This chain's CDR3 is CASSTFNQPQHF. In DNA, the CDR3 is TGTGCCAGCAGCACATTTAATCAGCCCCAGCATTTT. The chain uses TRBV6-5 and TRBJ1-5; no definite D call. Trimming shortened V by 6 bases and J by 4 bases, and 7 bases separated the two germline ends. The CDR3 totals 12 residues. Per germline, CDR1 MNHEY and CDR2 SVGAGI.

This chain connects TRBV19 to TRBJ2-1, with TRBD2 matching over 16 bases. The CDR3 extends over 18 amino acids. V shed 7 bases, J shed 5 bases, and the junction held 11 bases outside the gene matches. In germline, CDR1 is LNHDA, CDR2 SQIVND (reference sequence). CDR3 amino acids: CASMTGTSGRGFHNEQFF. CDR3 coding DNA: TGTGCCAGTATGACCGGGACTAGCGGGAGGGGTTTCCACAATGAGCAGTTCTTC.

The chain recombines TRBV5-1 with TRBJ2-5, with D perhaps TRBD1 (7 bases). V gave up 7 bases and J gave up 3 bases, with 10 bases separating them. The CDR3 extends over 12 amino acids. Per the germline V gene, CDR1 is SGHRS and CDR2 is YFSETQ. For the CDR3, the DNA is TGCGCCAGCGCAGGGGGGAAAGAGACCCAGTACTTC. Protein product: CASAGGKETQYF.

The rearrangement uses TRBV5-4 and TRBJ2-5, with TRBD1 identical over 7 bases. Germline loops: CDR1 SGHNT, CDR2 YYREEE (reference sequence). Germline trimming cut 0 bases from V and 4 bases from J; bases unmatched to any gene: 0. The length of the CDR3 is 13 residues. CDR3 residues: CASSLAGGETQYF. The CDR3 nucleotides are TGTGCCAGCAGCTTGGCAGGGGGAGAGACCCAGTACTTC.

The genes are TRBV6-6 and TRBJ2-7; no reliable D call. V was cut by 7 bases and J by 0 bases, with 7 bases left in between. This CDR3 region has 12 residues. In germline, CDR1 is MNHNY, CDR2 SVGAGI (reference sequence). The CDR3 DNA reads TGTGCCAGCACTAGTGCCTCCTACGAGCAGTACTTC. The encoded protein is CASTSASYEQYF.

The J gene is TRBJ2-3, the V gene TRBV11-3; a possible D gene is TRBD2 (6 bases). This CDR3 comprises 14 residues. V was shortened by 1 base and J by 6 bases, with 11 bases between the two germline ends. The V gene's germline CDR1 is SGHNT and CDR2 YENEEA. CDR3 sequence (DNA): TGTGCCAGCAGCTTAGGTCGGGGGTCCGATACGCAGTATTTT. Its translation: CASSLGRGSDTQYF.

The chain carries TRBV6-6 and TRBJ2-2; the match to TRBD1 covers 8 bases. The CDR3 spans 14 residues. With 6 bases clipped from V and 6 bases from J, the junction kept 6 bases outside the gene matches. Germline assignment: CDR1 MNHNY and CDR2 SVGAGI (reference sequence). In DNA form, the CDR3 reads TGTGCCAGCAGCCCGGACAGGGCCTCCGGGGAGCTGTTTTTT. Its translation: CASSPDRASGELFF.

The rearrangement links TRBV28 to TRBJ2-3; D remains unclear. The CDR3 extends over 13 amino acids. Germline assignment: CDR1 MDHEN and CDR2 SYDVKM. V was clipped by 6 bases and J by 7 bases, with 14 bases between them. The DNA of the CDR3 is TGTGCCAGCAGCTCCGGTCGGAGAAATACGCAGTATTTT. Translation gives CASSSGRRNTQYF.

J is TRBJ2-7 and V is TRBV6-1; D unclear. CDR3 size: 14 residues. Germline lookup yields CDR1 MNHNS and CDR2 SASEGT. V was shortened by 7 bases and J by 0 bases, with 13 bases between the two germline ends. CDR3 residues: CASKTDRSSYEQYF. The CDR3 region has the DNA TGTGCCAGCAAAACCGACCGGAGCTCCTACGAGCAGTACTTC.

The gene calls are TRBV10-1 and TRBJ2-7; unclear D gene. The CDR3 contains 14 residues. Germline CDR1 reads WNHNN; CDR2 reads SYGVQD (reference sequence). Between the trimmed V and J ends, which lost 4 bases and 0 bases, there was a span of 10 bases. CDR3 DNA: TGCGCCAGCAGTGCGGAGACGGCCTCCTACGAGCAGTACTTC. As protein: CASSAETASYEQYF.

This chain joins TRBV11-2 and TRBJ2-1; 7 bases line up with TRBD2. This CDR3 has 16 residues. With V trimmed by 5 bases and J by 0 bases, 7 bases remained unmatched. Germline V gives CDR1 SGHAT, CDR2 FQNNGV. The CDR3 region has the DNA TGTGCCAGCAGCCCTAGACGGGAGGTCTCCTACAATGAGCAGTTCTTC. Amino acid sequence: CASSPRREVSYNEQFF.

The V call is TRBV19, the J call TRBJ1-2, with TRBD1 identical over 10 bases. The V gene's germline CDR1 is LNHDA and CDR2 SQIVND (reference sequence). J lost 7 bases, V lost 8 bases, and 4 bases had no gene match. CDR3 size: 12 residues. CDR3 region: CASLDRGPGYTF. Here the CDR3 DNA reads TGTGCCAGTCTTGACAGGGGGCCTGGCTACACCTTC.